Sequencing of this T cell receptor beta chain was carried out in a study of Ad26.COV2.S vaccination and SARS-CoV-2 variants. The wider study: A participant enrolled in the COV1001 Ad26.COV2.S trial arm provided the sample.

V shed 8 bases, J shed 0 bases, and the junction held 4 bases outside the gene matches. This CDR3 contains 14 residues. Germline-derived CDR1 and CDR2 are SNHLY and FYNNEI. Measured with immunoSEQ multiplex PCR; TCRdb has only the in-frame clones, and not every one. The table records about 240,000 clones, more than 75% of them present only once. The treatment here: approximately 18 received Ad26.COV2.S at low or high dose, single or two shots; roughly five received placebo; per-sample allocation not given. Collection of samples fell on day 63 after the first vaccine or placebo injection. The V and J genes are TRBV2 and TRBJ1-2; 9 positions match TRBD1. The material was peripheral blood, obtained in a trial of Ad26.COV2.S vaccine versus placebo. The source of this sequence is a person aged 18-65 years who received the Ad26.COV2.S COVID-19 vaccine or a placebo. The CDR3 region is CASSGTGSNYGYTF. The DNA for the CDR3 is TGTGCCAGCTCCGGGACAGGGTCTAACTATGGCTACACCTTC.